This note documents a single T cell receptor beta chain sequence. The record originates from a study of blood T cell repertoires in COVID-19. CDR3 length equals 11 residues. Looked up from germline, CDR1 is ENHRY and CDR2 is SYGVKD. Trimming took off 6 bases at V and 8 bases at J, with 10 bases between the two ends. Measured with immunoSEQ multiplex PCR; TCRdb has only the in-frame clones, and not every one. The sample lists fewer than 50,000 clones; just under 70% were seen once. The specimen sequenced was peripheral blood. The gene calls are TRBV10-3 and TRBJ1-1; maybe TRBD1 (5 bases). The sequence came from a man older than 75 with acute or convalescent COVID-19. CDR3 nucleotides: TGTGCCATCAGATCGACAGACGAAGCTTTCTTT. Encoded protein: CAIRSTDEAFF.